The 27 T cell receptor delta chains below were found in one sample sequenced in a study of γδ T cells in repeated Plasmodium falciparum infection. Gammadelta T cells were flow-sorted from PBMC into Vgamma9/Vdelta2+ and Vdelta2-negative populations for bulk analysis. TCRdb made new clone calls on the multiplex PCR reads using CATT. The repertoire holds 80,000 to 95,000 delta-chain clones, 1.4% to 1.5% seen once, with 9% in the top ten. Material for sequencing was gamma-delta T cells from blood. The receptors come from a pool of human donors (malaria-infected and uninfected, not separated).

This clone turned up a few times. This DNA translates differently at residue 3 from the TCRdb protein, which is that of a much larger clone; a read error is likely, and the protein shown is the DNA's own translation. This chain joins TRDV1 and TRDJ1, with 9 bases fitting TRDD3. Because TCRdb records no J gene, it was assigned here through a match of the DNA to germline. CDR1 and CDR2 from the germline V gene are TSWWSYY and QGS. The CDR3 runs to 22 residues. The CDR3 nucleotides read TGTGCTCCTGGGAAGGAGACGAACTTCCTTCTACTGGGGGACGATTACACCGATAAACTCATCTTT. As protein: CAPGKETNFLLLGDDYTDKLIF.

Notes on this clone: This likely came from a read error, as a far larger clone is one base away. Within the sample, other DNA sequences also encode this same CDR3. This sequence joins TRDV1 and TRDJ1; a weak D match, TRDD3 (5 bases). The J gene is absent in TCRdb and was assigned here via DNA matching to germline. This CDR3 is 12 amino acids long. Germline lookup yields CDR1 TSWWSYY and CDR2 QGS. V gave up 5 bases and J gave up 3 bases, with 7 bases separating them. For the CDR3, the DNA is TGTGCTCTTGGGTGGGGTCCCGATAAACTCATCTTT. This encodes CALGWGPDKLIF.

This clone was seen only a few times. TCRdb assigns this DNA the protein of a much larger clone, which departs from its translation at residue 8; this likely reflects a read error, and the protein shown comes from translating the DNA. The chain carries TRDV2 and TRDJ1, with a possible D match to TRDD3 (6 bases). CDR3 length equals 13 residues. Germline V gene data show CDR1 as GEAIGNYY and CDR2 as EKD. The V gene lost 6 bases and the J gene lost 3 bases, with 13 bases spanning the gap. CDR3 protein: CACTGEGADKLIF. Here the CDR3 DNA reads TGTGCCTGTACGGGGGAAGGCGCCGATAAACTCATCTTT.

About this clone: TCRdb records a much larger clone's protein for this DNA, with a difference at residue 16 that likely arises from a read error; the protein given is the translation of the DNA. Here the V gene is TRDV2, but the J gene went uncalled; the tabulated D call, TRDD3, remains unverified against the DNA. Germline loops: CDR1 GEAIGNYY, CDR2 EKD. CDR3 length equals 18 residues. CDR3 coding DNA: TGTGCCTGTGACGCCTTACTGGGGGATACCTGGGACACCCGACAGGTGTTTTTC. This translates into CACDALLGDTWDTRQVFF.

This clone was picked up a small number of times. Being one base from a much bigger clone, this may be a read error. The rearrangement uses TRDV2 and TRDJ3; D is perhaps TRDD3 (5 bases). The J gene is not listed in TCRdb, so it was assigned here from a DNA match to germline. CDR1 and CDR2 from the germline V gene are GEAIGNYY and EKD. The CDR3 runs 18 residues. CDR3 loop: CACDTAFPSSWDTRRMFF. The CDR3 DNA follows: TGTGCCTGTGACACGGCATTCCCAAGCTCCTGGGACACCCGACGGATGTTTTTC.

This clone was observed a few times. TCRdb's protein for this DNA is that of a much larger clone and differs from the translation at residue 14, likely a read error; the protein shown is the DNA translation. This chain joins TRDV1 and TRDJ1; 7 bases agree with TRDD3. The J gene, missing from TCRdb, was assigned here through DNA to germline matching. Germline CDR1 is TSWWSYY and CDR2 is QGS. V lost 1 base, J lost 3 bases, and 17 bases stayed unmatched. The CDR3 extends over 19 amino acids. The CDR3 region is CALGEPGTCPGGYADKLIF. In DNA, the CDR3 is TGTGCTCTTGGGGAACCGGGGACGTGTCCTGGGGGGTACGCCGATAAACTCATCTTT.

This clone has more than one count but fewer than ten. This likely stems from a read error, as it lies one base from a far larger clone. The same CDR3 can be traced to other DNA sequences in this sample. The rearrangement links TRDV1 to TRDJ1; 8 bases are a match to TRDD3. No J gene was available from TCRdb, and it was assigned here by a germline match of the DNA. Trimming took 4 bases from V and 5 from J; bases not matched to a gene: 30. This CDR3 contains 22 residues. The germline gives CDR1 TSWWSYY, CDR2 QGS. The DNA of the CDR3 is TGTGCTCTTGGGGTCTTCTTTCCCTATGTGCTGGGGGACACCATGAATATTGATAAACTCATCTTT. As protein: CALGVFFPYVLGDTMNIDKLIF.

This clone was seen only a few times. The translation of this DNA and the TCRdb protein of a much larger clone differ at residue 13, probably owing to a read error; the protein shown here is translated from the DNA. The chain links TRDV2 to TRDJ1, with TRDD3 matching 8 bases. The V gene's germline CDR1 is GEAIGNYY and CDR2 EKD. J was trimmed by 3 bases and V by 2 bases; bases with no gene match: 28. This CDR3 has 22 amino acids. The CDR3 DNA sequence: TGTGCCTGTGACAGCCTGACTGGGGGGGACTCTGCAGCTCTCAGCGTACCCGATAAACTCATCTTT. Translating it yields CACDSLTGGDSAALSVPDKLIF.

This clone was observed many times. Given a far larger clone just one base away, this is likely a sequencing read error. The sample holds other DNA sequences that translate to the same CDR3. This CDR3 reads CACDTGGFGSSWDTRQMFF. The CDR3 coding sequence is TGTGCCTGTGACACTGGGGGATTCGGAAGCTCCTGGGACACCCGACAGATGTTTTTC. This chain connects TRDV2 to TRDJ3; 8 positions match TRDD3. Because TCRdb records no J gene, it was assigned here through a match of the DNA to germline. The CDR3 length is 19 residues. V lost 1 base, J lost 0 bases, and 7 bases stayed unmatched. Germline V lookup: CDR1 GEAIGNYY, CDR2 EKD.

With regard to this clone: The mismatch at residue 4 between this DNA's translation and the TCRdb protein of a much larger clone likely reflects a read error; the protein shown is translated from the DNA. The V call is TRDV2, the J call TRDJ2; 7 bases agree with TRDD3. Germline-derived CDR1 and CDR2 are GEAIGNYY and EKD. The CDR3 spans 17 residues. The CDR3 here is CACGTVGGSALTAQLFF. In DNA, the CDR3 is TGTGCCTGTGGCACCGTAGGGGGATCTGCTTTGACAGCACAACTCTTCTTT.

There are a few counts of this clone. This likely stems from a read error, as it lies one base from a far larger clone. The same CDR3 can be traced to other DNA sequences in this sample. This chain joins TRDV2 and TRDJ1; 11 bases match TRDD3. The CDR3 runs to 17 residues. V trimming: 3 bases; J trimming: 5 bases; junction bases outside the gene matches: 13. Germline CDR1 and CDR2: GEAIGNYY and EKD. The CDR3 DNA sequence: TGTGCCTGTGACTTGTATGCTGGGGGATACACCCCTGATAAACTCATCTTT. This gives the protein CACDLYAGGYTPDKLIF.

Notes on this clone: TCRdb shows a much larger clone's protein in place of this DNA's translation, and the two differ at residue 6, likely through a read error; the protein shown is translated from the DNA. The V and J genes are TRDV1 and TRDJ1; D is perhaps TRDD2 (5 bases). This CDR3 region has 21 residues. Germline assignment: CDR1 TSWWSYY and CDR2 QGS. Between the trimmed V and J ends, which lost 1 base and 0 bases, there was a span of 27 bases. The CDR3 nucleotides are TGTGCTCTTGGGGAACCACTATTCGCCTACGTTGTTCCGCAGTACACCGATAAACTCATCTTT. Translated, it gives CALGEPLFAYVVPQYTDKLIF.

With respect to this clone: The protein TCRdb lists belongs to a much larger clone and differs from this DNA's translation at residue 6, which points to a read error; the protein shown is made from the DNA. The J gene is TRDJ1, the V gene TRDV1; no clear D. Per the germline V gene, CDR1 is TSWWSYY and CDR2 is QGS. V lost 6 bases and J 0 bases, leaving 17 bases between the germline ends. This CDR3 contains 16 residues. CDR3 DNA: TGTGCTCTTGGTAAGCTCCCTCGCCGGTACACCGATAAACTCATCTTT. Amino acids: CALGKLPRRYTDKLIF.

Many counts were recorded for this clone. The CDR3 protein is CALGKGEILNFCTGGQYTDKLIF. CDR3 coding DNA: TGTGCTCTTGGGAAGGGGGAGATCCTCAATTTCTGTACTGGGGGACAGTACACCGATAAACTCATCTTT. The V call is TRDV1, the J call TRDJ1; TRDD3 matches at 9 bases. TCRdb lists no J gene, so it was determined here by aligning the DNA to germline. In germline, CDR1 is TSWWSYY, CDR2 QGS. Trimming took 5 bases from V and 0 from J; bases not matched to a gene: 28. The CDR3 spans 23 residues.

This clone was found a few times. TCRdb has a much larger clone's protein, which differs at residue 3 from the translation of this DNA, likely because of a read error; what is shown is the protein translated from the DNA. CDR3 residues: CARDLVTGRGVLYADKLIF. DNA of the CDR3: TGTGCCCGTGACTTAGTCACTGGAAGAGGGGTTTTGTATGCCGATAAACTCATCTTT. The rearrangement uses TRDV2 and TRDJ1, with D perhaps TRDD3 (5 bases). The J gene was not available in TCRdb and was assigned here by matching the DNA to germline segments. The CDR3 contains 19 residues. From germline, CDR1 is GEAIGNYY and CDR2 EKD.

Remarks on this clone: A read error likely explains why the TCRdb protein, taken from a much larger clone, differs from this DNA's translation at residue 16; the protein shown is translated from the DNA. The chain couples TRDV1 to TRDJ1; no firm D call. The J gene is absent in TCRdb and was assigned here via DNA matching to germline. Germline-derived CDR1 and CDR2 are TSWWSYY and QGS. The CDR3 is 19 residues long. CDR3: CALGELLGGRTLVTDELIF. The CDR3 nucleotides read TGTGCTCTTGGGGAACTATTGGGAGGTAGGACCCTCGTCACCGATGAACTCATCTTT.

There are a few counts of this clone. This DNA translates differently at residue 7 from the TCRdb protein, which is that of a much larger clone; a read error is likely, and the protein shown is the DNA's own translation. V and J are TRDV2 and TRDJ1, with 12 nucleotides matching TRDD3. TCRdb records no J gene; here it was assigned by comparing the DNA to germline. Trimming removed 3 bases from V and 3 bases from J; junction bases left unmatched: 28. The CDR3 runs 23 residues. Germline CDR1 GEAIGNYY, CDR2 EKD. The chain's CDR3 is CACDPRVLLPPCTGGYIADKLIF. The CDR3 region has the DNA TGTGCCTGTGACCCACGGGTACTACTTCCTCCTTGTACTGGGGGATACATCGCCGATAAACTCATCTTT.

On this clone itself: The translation of this DNA and the TCRdb protein of a much larger clone differ at residue 6, probably owing to a read error; the protein shown here is translated from the DNA. V is TRDV2 and J is TRDJ1; 12 nucleotides align to TRDD3. The J gene comes from matching the DNA to germline here; TCRdb lacks it. The junction had 18 bases not matched to a gene; V was cut back by 3 bases and J by 5 bases. CDR3 length equals 19 residues. Germline CDR1 GEAIGNYY, CDR2 EKD. CDR3 loop: CACDPWLGDTRPRGDKLIF. The CDR3 DNA sequence: TGTGCCTGTGACCCGTGGCTGGGGGATACGCGACCTCGGGGGGATAAACTCATCTTT.

In regard to this clone: A far more abundant clone sits one base away, making this likely a read error. Other DNA variants within this sample encode the same CDR3. This chain uses TRDV1 with TRDJ1; 7 bases map to TRDD3. The CDR3 runs to 24 residues. Germline V gene data show CDR1 as TSWWSYY and CDR2 as QGS. The CDR3 sequence is CALGVRGPPALNYWGLKGTDKLIF. CDR3 in DNA: TGTGCTCTTGGGGTCCGTGGCCCCCCGGCCCTGAACTACTGGGGCCTTAAGGGGACCGACAAACTCATCTTT.

Of note for this clone: TCRdb has a much larger clone's protein, which differs at residue 2 from the translation of this DNA, likely because of a read error; what is shown is the protein translated from the DNA. The chain carries TRDV2 and TRDJ1; D may be TRDD3 (6 bases). The length of the CDR3 is 16 residues. Looked up from germline, CDR1 is GEAIGNYY and CDR2 is EKD. CDR3 in DNA: TGTTCCTGTGACACCTTGGGGGCTCGGGGAATCGATAAACTCATCTTT. The encoded protein is CSCDTLGARGIDKLIF.

This clone came up a few times. The protein in TCRdb stems from a much larger clone and differs at residue 3 from this DNA's translation, likely a read error; here the protein is translated from the DNA. The chain carries TRDV2 and TRDJ1; TRDD3 matches 12 bases. Per the germline V gene, CDR1 is GEAIGNYY and CDR2 is EKD. The CDR3 extends over 19 amino acids. The CDR3 protein is CAGDTRLGDTLRDTDKLIF. DNA for the CDR3: TGTGCCGGTGACACGAGACTGGGGGATACACTTCGAGACACCGATAAACTCATCTTT.

The table lists this clone with a few counts. With a far larger clone one base away, a read error is the likely cause. Different DNA sequences within this sample yield the same CDR3. The CDR3 DNA follows: TGTGCCTGCGACACCGGTACTGGGGGATACACCGATAAACTCATCTTT. Amino acids: CACDTGTGGYTDKLIF. The rearrangement links TRDV2 to TRDJ1; TRDD3 matches 10 bases. TCRdb records no J gene; here it was assigned by comparing the DNA to germline. CDR1 and CDR2 from the germline V gene are GEAIGNYY and EKD. This CDR3 region has 16 residues.

The sample holds a few counts of this clone. This is likely an artifact of a read error, given a far larger clone one base away. The sample carries other DNA sequences with the same CDR3. CDR3 amino acids: CACDTVGLEGGIRADKLIF. CDR3 nucleotides: TGTGCCTGTGACACCGTCGGCCTCGAGGGTGGGATAAGGGCCGATAAGCTCATCTTT. Called V gene: TRDV2; the J gene was not called; TRDD3, the D gene given by the table, was not confirmed from the DNA. The CDR3 has 19 residues. Germline V gene sequence: CDR1 GEAIGNYY, CDR2 EKD.

This clone was detected a few times. TCRdb has a much larger clone's protein, which differs at residue 5 from the translation of this DNA, likely because of a read error; what is shown is the protein translated from the DNA. The V gene is TRDV1, the J gene TRDJ2; D ambiguous. There are 16 residues in the CDR3. V was clipped by 5 bases and J by 4 bases, with 17 bases between them. The germline CDR1 and CDR2 sequences are TSWWSYY and QGS. CDR3 sequence reads: CALGNPRPPPTAQLFF. CDR3 nucleotide sequence: TGTGCTCTTGGGAACCCACGGCCTCCCCCGACAGCACAACTCTTCTTT.

Turning to this clone: For this DNA, TCRdb reports the protein of a much larger clone, which diverges at residue 13, most likely from a read error; the protein presented here is translated directly from the DNA. This sequence joins TRDV1 and TRDJ1; 8 nucleotides line up with TRDD3. The J gene was not available in TCRdb and was assigned here by matching the DNA to germline segments. Germline V gene lookup returns CDR1 TSWWSYY and CDR2 QGS. With V trimmed by 1 base and J by 4 bases, 23 bases remained unmatched. The CDR3 contains 21 residues. In DNA form, the CDR3 reads TGTGCTCTTGGGGAACACGTCAGGAGGCCCGTTACTGAGGGATACGTCGATAAACTCATCTTT. Translated: CALGEHVRRPVTEGYVDKLIF.

This clone was recorded many times. The amino acid sequence in TCRdb belongs to a much larger clone and departs from this DNA's translation at residue 10, likely a sequencing read error; the sequence shown is translated from the DNA. J is TRDJ2 and V is TRDV2; the match to TRDD3 covers 8 bases. TCRdb supplies no J gene; here it was assigned by aligning the nucleotide sequence to germline. Germline V gene lookup returns CDR1 GEAIGNYY and CDR2 EKD. This CDR3 contains 15 residues. The CDR3 bases are TGTGCCTGTGACACCGTGGGGGATTTGGCAGCACAACTCTTCTTT. It codes for CACDTVGDLAAQLFF.

Comments on this clone: The protein that TCRdb holds for this DNA derives from a much larger clone and differs from the translated DNA at residue 7, which likely indicates a read error; the protein shown here is translated from the DNA. This chain connects TRDV1 to TRDJ1; tentative D call: TRDD3 (8 bases). The J gene, missing from TCRdb, was assigned here through DNA to germline matching. V gave up 0 bases and J gave up 2 bases, with 28 bases separating them. CDR3 length equals 21 residues. Germline V gene lookup returns CDR1 TSWWSYY and CDR2 QGS. CDR3 in DNA: TGTGCTCTTGGGGAACTATGTTCCTACTGGGGTGGGGGATTAGGTACCGATAAACTCATCTTT. Protein product: CALGELCSYWGGGLGTDKLIF.